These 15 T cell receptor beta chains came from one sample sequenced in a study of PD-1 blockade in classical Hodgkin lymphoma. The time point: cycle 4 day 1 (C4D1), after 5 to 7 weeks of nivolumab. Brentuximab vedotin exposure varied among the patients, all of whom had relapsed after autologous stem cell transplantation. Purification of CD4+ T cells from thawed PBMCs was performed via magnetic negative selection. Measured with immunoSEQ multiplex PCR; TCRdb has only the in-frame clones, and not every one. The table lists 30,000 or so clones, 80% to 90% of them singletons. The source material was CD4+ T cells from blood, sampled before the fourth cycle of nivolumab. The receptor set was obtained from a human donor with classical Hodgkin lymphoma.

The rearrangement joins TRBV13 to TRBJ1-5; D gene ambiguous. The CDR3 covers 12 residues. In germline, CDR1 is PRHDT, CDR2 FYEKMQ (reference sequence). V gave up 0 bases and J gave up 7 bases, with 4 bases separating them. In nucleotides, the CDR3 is TGTGCCAGCAGCTTAGGCCCCCAGCCCCAGCATTTT. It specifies CASSLGPQPQHF. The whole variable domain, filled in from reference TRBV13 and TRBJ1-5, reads AAGVIQSPRHLIKEKRETATLKCYPIPRHDTVYWYQQGPGQDPQFLISFYEKMQSDKGSIPDRFSAQQFSDYHSELNMSSLELGDSALYFCASSLGPQPQHFGDGTRLSIL.

The CDR3 DNA is TGTGCCATCAGCGGATATTCTTTTGTCACAGATACGCAGTATTTT. Its translation: CAISGYSFVTDTQYF. The V and J genes are TRBV10-3 and TRBJ2-3; D gene ambiguous. V dropped 6 bases and J dropped 2 bases, with 15 bases sitting between them. This CDR3 is 15 amino acids long. Germline CDR1 reads ENHRY; CDR2 reads SYGVKD.

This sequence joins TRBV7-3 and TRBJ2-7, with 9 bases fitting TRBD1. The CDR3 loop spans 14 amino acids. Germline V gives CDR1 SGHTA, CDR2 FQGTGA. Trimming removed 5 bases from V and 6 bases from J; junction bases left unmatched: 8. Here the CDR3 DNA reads TGTGCCAGCAGCGTAGCCGGGACAGGGAGCGAGCAGTACTTC. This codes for CASSVAGTGSEQYF.

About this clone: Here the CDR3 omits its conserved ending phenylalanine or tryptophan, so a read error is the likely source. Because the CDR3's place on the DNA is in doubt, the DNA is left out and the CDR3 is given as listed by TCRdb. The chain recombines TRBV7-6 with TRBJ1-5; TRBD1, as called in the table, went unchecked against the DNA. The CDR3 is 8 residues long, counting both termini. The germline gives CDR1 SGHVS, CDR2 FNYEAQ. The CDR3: CASSLTGE.

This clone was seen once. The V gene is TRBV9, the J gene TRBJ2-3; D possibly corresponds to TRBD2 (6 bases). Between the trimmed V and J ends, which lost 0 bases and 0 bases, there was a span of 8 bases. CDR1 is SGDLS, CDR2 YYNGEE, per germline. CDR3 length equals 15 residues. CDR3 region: CASSVVAASTDTQYF. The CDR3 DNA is TGTGCCAGCAGCGTAGTAGCGGCCAGCACAGATACGCAGTATTTT.

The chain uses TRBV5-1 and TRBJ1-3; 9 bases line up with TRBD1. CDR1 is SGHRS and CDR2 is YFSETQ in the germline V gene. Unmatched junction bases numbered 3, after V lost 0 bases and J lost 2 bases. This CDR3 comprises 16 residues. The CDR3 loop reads CASSLEGQGTGNTIYF. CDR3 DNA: TGCGCCAGCAGCTTGGAAGGACAGGGGACTGGAAACACCATATATTTT.

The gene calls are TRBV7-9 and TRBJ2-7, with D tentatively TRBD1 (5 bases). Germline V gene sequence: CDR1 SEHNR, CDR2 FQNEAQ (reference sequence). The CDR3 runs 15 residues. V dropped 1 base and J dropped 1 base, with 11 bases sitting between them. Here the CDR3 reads CASSLGTGKSYEQYF. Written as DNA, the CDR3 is TGTGCCAGCAGCTTAGGAACAGGAAAATCCTACGAGCAGTACTTC. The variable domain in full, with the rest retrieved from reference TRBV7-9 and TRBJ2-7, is DTGVSQNPRHKITKRGQNVTFRCDPISEHNRLYWYRQTLGQGPEFLTYFQNEAQLEKSRLLSDRFSAERPKGSFSTLEIQRTEQGDSAMYLCASSLGTGKSYEQYFGPGTRLTVT.

The CDR3 DNA is TGTGCCAGCAGCATGGACAGCTCCTACGAGCAGTACTTC. This sequence encodes CASSMDSSYEQYF. The J gene is TRBJ2-7, the V gene TRBV5-4; maybe TRBD1 (6 bases). CDR1 and CDR2 from the germline V gene are SGHNT and YYREEE (reference sequence). The V and J ends lost 4 bases and 0 bases respectively, with 8 bases between them. This CDR3 is built from 13 residues.

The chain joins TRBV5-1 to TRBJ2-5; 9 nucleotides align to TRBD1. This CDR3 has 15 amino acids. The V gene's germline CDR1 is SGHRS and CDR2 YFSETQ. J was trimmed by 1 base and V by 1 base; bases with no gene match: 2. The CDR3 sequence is CASSLTGGLQETQYF. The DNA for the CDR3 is TGCGCCAGCAGCTTGACAGGGGGCCTCCAAGAGACCCAGTACTTC.

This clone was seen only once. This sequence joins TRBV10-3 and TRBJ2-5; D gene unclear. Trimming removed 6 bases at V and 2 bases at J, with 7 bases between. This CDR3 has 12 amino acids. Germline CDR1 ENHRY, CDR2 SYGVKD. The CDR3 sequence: CAISRLQETQYF. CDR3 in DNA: TGTGCCATCAGCAGGCTACAAGAGACCCAGTACTTC.

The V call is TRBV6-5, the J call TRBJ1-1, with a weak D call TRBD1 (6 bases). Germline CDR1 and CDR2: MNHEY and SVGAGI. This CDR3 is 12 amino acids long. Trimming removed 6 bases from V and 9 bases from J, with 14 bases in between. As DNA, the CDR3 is TGTGCCAGCAGCCAGCAGGGGAGGCAAGCTTTCTTT. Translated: CASSQQGRQAFF.

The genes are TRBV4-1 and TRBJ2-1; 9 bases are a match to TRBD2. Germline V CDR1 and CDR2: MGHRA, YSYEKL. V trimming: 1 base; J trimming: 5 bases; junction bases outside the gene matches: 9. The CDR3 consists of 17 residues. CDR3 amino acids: CASSQASTSGSNNEQFF. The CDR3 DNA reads TGCGCCAGCAGCCAAGCGTCGACTAGCGGCTCAAACAATGAGCAGTTCTTC.

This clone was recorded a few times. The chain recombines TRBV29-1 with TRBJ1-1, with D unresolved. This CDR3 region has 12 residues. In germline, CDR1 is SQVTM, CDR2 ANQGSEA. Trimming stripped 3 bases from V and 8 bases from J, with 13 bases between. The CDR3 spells CSVESGLWEAFF. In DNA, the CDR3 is TGCAGCGTTGAGTCTGGTCTTTGGGAAGCTTTCTTT.

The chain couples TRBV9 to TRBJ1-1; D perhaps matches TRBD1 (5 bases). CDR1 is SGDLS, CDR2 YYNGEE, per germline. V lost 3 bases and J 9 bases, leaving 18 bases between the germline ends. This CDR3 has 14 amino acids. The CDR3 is CASSAEQVSTQAFF. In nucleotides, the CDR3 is TGTGCCAGCAGCGCAGAACAGGTTTCGACCCAAGCTTTCTTT.

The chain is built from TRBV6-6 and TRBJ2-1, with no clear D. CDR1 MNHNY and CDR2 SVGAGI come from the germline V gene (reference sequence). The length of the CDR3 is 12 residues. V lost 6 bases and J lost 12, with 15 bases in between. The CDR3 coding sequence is TGTGCCAGCAGCCCCAGGTCCCCGGGGCAGTTCTTC. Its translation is CASSPRSPGQFF.